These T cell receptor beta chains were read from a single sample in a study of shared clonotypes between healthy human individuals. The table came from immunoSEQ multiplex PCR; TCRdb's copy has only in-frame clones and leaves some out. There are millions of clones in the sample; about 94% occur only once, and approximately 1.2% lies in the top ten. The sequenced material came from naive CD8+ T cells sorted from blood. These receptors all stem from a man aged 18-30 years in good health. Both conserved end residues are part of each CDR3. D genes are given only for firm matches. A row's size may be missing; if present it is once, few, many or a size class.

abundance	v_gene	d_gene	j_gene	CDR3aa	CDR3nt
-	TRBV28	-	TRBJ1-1	CASSLYVTNPTTEAFF	TGTGCCAGCAGTTTATATGTTACAAATCCCACCACTGAAGCTTTCTTT
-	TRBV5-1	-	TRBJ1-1	CASSLVLGNTEAFF	TGCGCCAGCAGCTTGGTACTAGGCAACACTGAAGCTTTCTTT
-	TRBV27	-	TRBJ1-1	CASSFWGEGEAFF	TGTGCCAGCAGTTTTTGGGGCGAGGGTGAAGCTTTCTTT
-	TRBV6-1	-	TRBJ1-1	CASSELGVVAEAFF	TGTGCCAGCAGTGAATTAGGGGTAGTGGCTGAAGCTTTCTTT
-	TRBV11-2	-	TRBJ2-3	CASSSPYWDQDTQYF	TGTGCCAGCAGCTCCCCCTACTGGGATCAAGATACGCAGTATTTT
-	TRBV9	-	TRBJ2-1	CASSAGYNEQFF	TGTGCCAGCAGCGCCGGCTACAATGAGCAGTTCTTC
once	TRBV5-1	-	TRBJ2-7	CASSLGPDYEQYF	TGCGCCAGCAGCTTGGGGCCGGACTACGAGCAGTACTTC
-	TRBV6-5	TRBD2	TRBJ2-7	CASRTGLTSYEQYF	TGTGCCAGCAGGACGGGACTAACGTCGTACGAGCAGTACTTC
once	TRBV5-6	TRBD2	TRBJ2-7	CASSYGTTSYEQYF	TGTGCCAGCAGCTACGGGACTACCTCCTACGAGCAGTACTTC
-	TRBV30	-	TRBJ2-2	CAWSVPYITGELFF	TGTGCCTGGAGTGTCCCATATATTACCGGGGAGCTGTTTTTT
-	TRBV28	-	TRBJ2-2	CASSSYLPEETPNGGELFF	TGTGCCAGCAGTTCATACTTACCCGAAGAGACCCCAAATGGCGGGGAGCTGTTTTTT
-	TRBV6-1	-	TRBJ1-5	CANGGGRRQQPQHF	TGTGCCAACGGGGGGGGACGAAGACAGCAGCCCCAGCATTTT
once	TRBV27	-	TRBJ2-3	CASSFGSGQTDTQYF	TGTGCCAGCAGTTTCGGGAGTGGTCAGACAGATACGCAGTATTTT
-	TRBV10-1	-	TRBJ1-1	CASSEGGGVGEAFF	TGCGCCAGCAGTGAGGGAGGGGGGGTCGGTGAAGCTTTCTTT
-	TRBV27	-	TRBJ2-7	CASGIGYEQYF	TGTGCCAGCGGGATCGGCTACGAGCAGTACTTC
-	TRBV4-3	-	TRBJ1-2	CASSQDLWDGSYGYTF	TGCGCCAGCAGCCAAGATCTATGGGACGGATCCTATGGCTACACCTTC
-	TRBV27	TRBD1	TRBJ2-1	CASSYVGTGVPEQFF	TGTGCCAGCAGTTATGTCGGGACAGGGGTGCCTGAGCAGTTCTTC
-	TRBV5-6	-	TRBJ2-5	CASSLGLAPETQYF	TGTGCCAGCAGCTTGGGCCTAGCGCCAGAGACCCAGTACTTC
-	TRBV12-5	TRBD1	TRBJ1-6	CASGLDRDRHNSPLHF	TGTGCTAGTGGTTTGGACCGGGACAGACATAATTCACCCCTCCACTTT
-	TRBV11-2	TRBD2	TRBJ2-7	CASSLGPLAGVYEQYF	TGTGCCAGCAGCTTAGGGCCCTTAGCGGGAGTGTACGAGCAGTACTTC
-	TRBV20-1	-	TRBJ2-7	CSASPRGEQYF	TGCAGTGCTAGCCCCCGTGGGGAGCAGTACTTC
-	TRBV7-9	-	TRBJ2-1	CASSLAAGWEHYNEQFF	TGTGCCAGCAGCTTAGCGGCGGGATGGGAACACTACAATGAGCAGTTCTTC
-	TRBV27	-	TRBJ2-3	CASSLQIPVGGTDTQYF	TGTGCCAGCAGTTTACAAATACCAGTCGGTGGGACAGATACGCAGTATTTT
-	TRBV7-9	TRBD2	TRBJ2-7	CASGGDSYEQYF	TGTGCCAGCGGGGGGGACTCCTACGAGCAGTACTTC
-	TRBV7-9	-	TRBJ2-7	CASSFGSHEQYF	TGTGCCAGCAGCTTTGGATCCCACGAGCAGTACTTC
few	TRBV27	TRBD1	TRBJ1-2	CASSLVQGAHGYTF	TGTGCCAGCAGTTTAGTTCAGGGGGCCCATGGCTACACCTTC
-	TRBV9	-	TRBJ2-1	CASSAGHEQFF	TGTGCCAGCAGCGCAGGGCATGAGCAGTTCTTC
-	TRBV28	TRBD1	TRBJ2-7	CASRLGTGPLSEQYF	TGTGCCAGCAGGCTAGGGACAGGCCCTCTCTCCGAGCAGTACTTC
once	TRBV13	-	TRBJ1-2	CASSSDPGTDYGYTF	TGTGCCAGCAGCTCAGATCCGGGGACGGACTATGGCTACACCTTC
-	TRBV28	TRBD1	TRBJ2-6	CASRQGLGSGANVLTF	TGTGCCAGCAGACAGGGGCTGGGATCTGGGGCCAACGTCCTGACTTTC
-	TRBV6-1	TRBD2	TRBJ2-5	CASSETTRGALRLAGGHQETQYF	TGTGCCAGCAGTGAAACAACCCGAGGGGCGCTGAGACTAGCGGGAGGGCATCAAGAGACCCAGTACTTC
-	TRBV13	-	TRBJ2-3	CASSLVGSDTQYF	TGTGCCAGCAGCTTAGTGGGTTCAGATACGCAGTATTTT
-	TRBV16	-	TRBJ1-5	CASSHFTGYQPQHF	TGTGCCAGCAGCCATTTCACAGGGTACCAGCCCCAGCATTTT
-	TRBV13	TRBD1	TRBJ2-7	CASSLGQGLYEQYF	TGTGCCAGCAGCTTGGGACAGGGTCTTTACGAGCAGTACTTC
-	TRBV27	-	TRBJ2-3	CASSLLGGGVTDTQYF	TGTGCCAGCAGTTTGTTAGGGGGGGGAGTTACAGATACGCAGTATTTT
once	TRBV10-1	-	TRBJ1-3	CANYPGRSSGNTIYF	TGCGCCAACTACCCGGGACGTAGCTCTGGAAACACCATATATTTT
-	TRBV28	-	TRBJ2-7	CASTFRAHMDEQYF	TGTGCCAGCACGTTTCGTGCGCACATGGACGAGCAGTACTTC
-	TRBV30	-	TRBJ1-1	CAWSIGVGTEAFF	TGTGCCTGGAGCATCGGGGTTGGCACTGAAGCTTTCTTT
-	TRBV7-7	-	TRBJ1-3	CASSAGGAGNTIYF	TGTGCTAGCAGCGCCGGGGGTGCTGGAAACACCATATATTTT
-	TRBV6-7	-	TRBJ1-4	CASSVSTRTNEKLFF	TGTGCCAGCAGCGTTTCGACACGAACTAATGAAAAACTGTTTTTT
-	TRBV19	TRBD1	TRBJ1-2	CASSDWDRDYGYTF	TGTGCCAGTAGTGACTGGGACAGGGATTATGGCTACACCTTC
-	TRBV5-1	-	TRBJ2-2	CASSPLEGTGELFF	TGCGCCAGCAGCCCTCTTGAGGGCACCGGGGAGCTGTTTTTT
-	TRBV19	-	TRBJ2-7	CASSAGHLYEQYF	TGTGCCAGTAGTGCCGGACATCTCTACGAGCAGTACTTC
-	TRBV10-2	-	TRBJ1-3	CASSEGYTIYF	TGCGCCAGCAGTGAGGGGTACACCATATATTTT
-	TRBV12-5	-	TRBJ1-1	CASGLVEPQAFF	TGTGCTAGTGGTTTGGTAGAGCCTCAAGCTTTCTTT
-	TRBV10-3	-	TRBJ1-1	CAISDGGARTEAFF	TGTGCCATCAGTGATGGGGGGGCCCGCACTGAAGCTTTCTTT
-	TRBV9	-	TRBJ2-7	CASSVMAIAYEQYF	TGTGCCAGCAGCGTAATGGCCATTGCCTACGAGCAGTACTTC
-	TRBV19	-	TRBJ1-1	CASSPGRNTEAFF	TGTGCCAGTAGTCCGGGACGGAACACTGAAGCTTTCTTT
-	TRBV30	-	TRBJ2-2	CAWSDIAGELFF	TGTGCCTGGAGTGACATCGCCGGGGAGCTGTTTTTT
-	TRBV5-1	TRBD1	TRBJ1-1	CASSLGQGVTEAFF	TGCGCCAGCAGCTTGGGGCAGGGGGTCACTGAAGCTTTCTTT
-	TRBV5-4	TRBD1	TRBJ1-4	CASSFRQGGDEKLFF	TGTGCCAGCAGCTTTAGACAGGGAGGGGATGAAAAACTGTTTTTT
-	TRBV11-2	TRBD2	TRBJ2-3	CASSPGPGTSTDTQYF	TGTGCCAGCAGCCCTGGGCCCGGGACTAGTACAGATACGCAGTATTTT
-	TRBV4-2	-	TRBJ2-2	CASSQDSGNTGELFF	TGTGCCAGCAGCCAAGATTCAGGGAACACCGGGGAGCTGTTTTTT
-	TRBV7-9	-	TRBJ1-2	CASSFSEGVYGYTF	TGTGCCAGCAGCTTTTCTGAAGGCGTCTATGGCTACACCTTC
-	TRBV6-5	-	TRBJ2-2	CASSYVTPPRELFF	TGTGCCAGCAGTTACGTCACCCCACCGAGGGAGCTGTTTTTT